This T cell receptor (beta chain) derives from a study of blood T cell repertoires in COVID-19. The trim removed 10 bases at V and 1 base at J, leaving 6 bases unmatched. Germline V gene sequence: CDR1 LNHDA, CDR2 SQIVND (reference sequence). The CDR3 runs 14 residues. This clone has only one observation. TCRdb keeps only in-frame clones here, not all; method: immunoSEQ multiplex PCR. The sample holds some 23,000 clones, around 88% seen once. The rearrangement links TRBV19 to TRBJ2-2; TRBD2 aligns across 7 bases. The sequencing input was peripheral blood. This TCR came from a human donor with active COVID-19. The donor label of this sample is uncertain. The DNA for the CDR3 is TGTGCCACCGGGGGGAGTAGGAACACCGGGGAGCTGTTTTTT. Residues: CATGGSRNTGELFF.